This T cell receptor (beta chain) derives from a study of graft-versus-host responses after intestinal transplantation. As for the study in general: Recipients were all induced with anti-thymocyte globulin, then given tacrolimus and steroids for approximately 3 years.

Here immunoSEQ multiplex PCR was the method, and the copy in TCRdb shows in-frame clones only, minus some. Here the sample spans about 86,000 clones, around 89% being singletons. General study points: High graft-versus-host to host-versus-graft clonal ratios were seen in allografts of patients with graft-donor T cell macrochimerism. Investigators detected GvH clones in recipient marrow, with some emerging earlier in ileum or blood.

Germline values: CDR1 SGHTA, CDR2 FQGNSA. The CDR3 has 13 amino acids. Trimming took 1 base from V and 7 from J; bases not matched to a gene: 1. For this clone: Its antigen is unknown.

The sample in question was unstimulated CD4+ T cells sorted from spleen or lymph node cells, obtained before transplant. V and J are TRBV7-2 and TRBJ2-4; TRBD1 matches at 7 bases. The source is a human donor who was the organ donor for an intestinal transplant. Here the CDR3 reads CASSLVTGNIQYF. In DNA, the CDR3 is TGTGCCAGCAGCTTAGTGACAGGGAACATTCAGTACTTC.